Listed below are T cell receptor beta chains from one sample, sequenced in a study of control samples from healthy donors and cancer patients. TCRdb's table, derived via immunoSEQ multiplex PCR, lists solely in-frame clones and lacks some. The sample holds tens of thousands of clones, roughly 90% seen once. The specimen sequenced was PBMCs. The origin of the receptors is a man aged 35-49 years with colorectal cancer. The CDR3 runs from the conserved cysteine through the conserved F or W. The D gene is left open where the match is weak. Only part of the rows carry a size: once, few, many, or a class if the clone is expanded.

TRBV10-3	-	TRBJ2-7	-	TGTGCCCTTCGTAGTACCAGTAGCTCCTACGAGCAGTACTTC	CALRSTSSSYEQYF
TRBV11-2	-	TRBJ2-7	once	TGTGCCAGCAGCACCGCGGGGGCTCGGGGCTTATCCTACGAGCAGTACTTC	CASSTAGARGLSYEQYF
TRBV4-1	TRBD1	TRBJ1-2	-	TGCGCCAGCAGCCAAGAGGGGGACAGGACTGGCTACACCTTC	CASSQEGDRTGYTF
TRBV12-3/TRBV12-4	-	TRBJ2-5	-	TGTGCCAGCAGTCCGGACAACCGTACCCAGTACTTC	CASSPDNRTQYF
TRBV6-2/TRBV6-3	TRBD1	TRBJ1-6	-	TGTGCCAGCAGTTACCAGACAGGGGGCGAAGAATCACCCCTCCACTTT	CASSYQTGGEESPLHF
TRBV19	-	TRBJ2-6	few	TGTGCCAGTAGTATAGTCGGTGGATGGGGCTCTGGGGCCAACGTCCTGACTTTC	CASSIVGGWGSGANVLTF
TRBV7-3	TRBD2	TRBJ2-7	-	TGTGCCAGCAGCTTAAAGAGCGGGAGTTCCTACGAGCAGTACTTC	CASSLKSGSSYEQYF
TRBV5-1	TRBD2	TRBJ2-4	-	TGCGCCAGCAGCTTGGAGGCCAGCGGGAGGTTAAACATTCAGTACTTC	CASSLEASGRLNIQYF
TRBV5-5	-	TRBJ1-5	-	TGTGCCAGCGGGGTGGGTAGGGGCGCCGGGGATCAGCCCCAGCATTTT	CASGVGRGAGDQPQHF
TRBV19	TRBD2	TRBJ2-2	-	TGTGCCAGTACCCTATCACCCCCTCAGAACGGGAGGGCGAACACCGGGGAGCTGTTTTTT	CASTLSPPQNGRANTGELFF
TRBV10-2	TRBD1	TRBJ1-1	-	TGCGCCAGCATACGGGACAGAGTGGGGAACACTGAAGCTTTCTTT	CASIRDRVGNTEAFF
TRBV9	TRBD1	TRBJ2-5	-	TGTGCCAGCAGCGTAGGGAGACAGGGGTTTGCGGAGACCCAGTACTTC	CASSVGRQGFAETQYF
TRBV6-2/TRBV6-3	-	TRBJ1-1	-	TGTGCCAGCAGTCAGGGTGTAGCTTTCTTT	CASSQGVAFF
TRBV19	TRBD2	TRBJ2-3	once	TGTGCCAGTAGTATAGGGCTAGCGGGAGGAGGAAGAGATACGCAGTATTTT	CASSIGLAGGGRDTQYF
TRBV7-2	-	TRBJ2-5	-	TGTGCCAGCAGCTTGACTAGTTCTTCAGAGACCCAGTACTTC	CASSLTSSSETQYF
TRBV4-1	-	TRBJ1-3	once	TGCGCCAGCAGCCAAGATAGAAACAGGTTCTCTGGAAACACCATATATTTT	CASSQDRNRFSGNTIYF
TRBV7-2	-	TRBJ2-3	-	TGTGCCAGCAGCTTACTCCACTTTCGTGGTGCAGATACGCAGTATTTT	CASSLLHFRGADTQYF
TRBV7-9	-	TRBJ2-1	once	TGTGCCAGCAGCTTATGGATGGGGGGAGCTGACAATGAGCAGTTCTTC	CASSLWMGGADNEQFF
TRBV28	-	TRBJ1-1	-	TGTGCCAGCAGTTTAGTCTATAATCGAGCTTTCTTT	CASSLVYNRAFF
TRBV4-3	-	TRBJ1-6	-	TGCGCCAGCAGCCAAGAGTTCTCAGGGGCCTCACCCCTCCACTTT	CASSQEFSGASPLHF
TRBV28	-	TRBJ2-2	once	TGTGCCAGCACAAATCTTGGAGGGGGGGACACCGGGGAGCTGTTTTTT	CASTNLGGGDTGELFF
TRBV6-6	-	TRBJ1-1	-	TGTGCCAGCAGTCCCCTGATGAACACTGAAGCTTTCTTT	CASSPLMNTEAFF